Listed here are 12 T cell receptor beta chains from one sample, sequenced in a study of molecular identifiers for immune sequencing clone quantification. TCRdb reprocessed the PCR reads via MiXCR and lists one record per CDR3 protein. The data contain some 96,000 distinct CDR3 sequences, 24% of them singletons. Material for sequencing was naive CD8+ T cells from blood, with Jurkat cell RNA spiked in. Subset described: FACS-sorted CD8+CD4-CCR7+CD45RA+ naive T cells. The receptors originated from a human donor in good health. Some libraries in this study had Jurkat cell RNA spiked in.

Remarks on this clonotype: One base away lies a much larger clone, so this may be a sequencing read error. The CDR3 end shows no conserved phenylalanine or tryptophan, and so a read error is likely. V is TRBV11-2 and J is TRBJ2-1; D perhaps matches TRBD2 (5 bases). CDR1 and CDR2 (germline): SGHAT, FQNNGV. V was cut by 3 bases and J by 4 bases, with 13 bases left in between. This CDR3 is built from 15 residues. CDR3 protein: CASSLGATIYNEQFI. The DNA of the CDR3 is TGTGCCAGCAGCTTGGGAGCGACGATTTACAATGAGCAGTTCATC.

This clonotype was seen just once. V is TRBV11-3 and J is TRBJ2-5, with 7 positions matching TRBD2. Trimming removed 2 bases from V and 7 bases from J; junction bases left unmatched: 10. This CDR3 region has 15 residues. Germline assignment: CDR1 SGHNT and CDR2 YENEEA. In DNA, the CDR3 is TGTGCCAGCAGCTTACGCGGGAGTTCGGGAGGGACCCAGTACTTC. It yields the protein CASSLRGSSGGTQYF.

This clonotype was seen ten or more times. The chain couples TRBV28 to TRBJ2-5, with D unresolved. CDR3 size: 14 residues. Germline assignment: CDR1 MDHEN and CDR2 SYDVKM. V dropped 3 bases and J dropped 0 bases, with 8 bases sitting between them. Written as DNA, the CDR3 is TGTGCCAGCAGTTTTCTCCGTGACCAAGAGACCCAGTACTTC. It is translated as CASSFLRDQETQYF.

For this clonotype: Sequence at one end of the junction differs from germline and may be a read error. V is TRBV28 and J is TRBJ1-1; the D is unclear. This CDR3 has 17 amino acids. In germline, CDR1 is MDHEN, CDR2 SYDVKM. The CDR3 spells CARSSRWAERPHPAAFF. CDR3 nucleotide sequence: TGTGCCCGCAGTTCCAGGTGGGCGGAGCGCCCACACCCTGCAGCTTTCTTT.

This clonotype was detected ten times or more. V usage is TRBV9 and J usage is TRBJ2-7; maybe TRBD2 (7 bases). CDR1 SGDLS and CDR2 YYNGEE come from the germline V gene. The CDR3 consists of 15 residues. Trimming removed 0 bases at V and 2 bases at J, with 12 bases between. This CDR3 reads CASSVGGGGTYEQYF. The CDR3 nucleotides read TGTGCCAGCAGCGTAGGAGGCGGGGGCACCTACGAGCAGTACTTC.

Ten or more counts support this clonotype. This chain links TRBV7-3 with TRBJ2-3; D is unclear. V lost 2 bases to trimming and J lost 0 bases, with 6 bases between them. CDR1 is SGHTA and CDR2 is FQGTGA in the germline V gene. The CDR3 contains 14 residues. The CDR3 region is CASSLLGSTDTQYF. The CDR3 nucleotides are TGTGCCAGCAGCTTACTCGGGAGCACAGATACGCAGTATTTT.

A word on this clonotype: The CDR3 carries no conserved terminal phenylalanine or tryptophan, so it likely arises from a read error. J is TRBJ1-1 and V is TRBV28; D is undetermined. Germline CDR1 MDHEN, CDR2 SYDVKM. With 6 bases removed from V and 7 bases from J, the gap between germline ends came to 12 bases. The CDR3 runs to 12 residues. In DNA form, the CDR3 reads TGTGCCAGCAGCTCAATCCTCCTTGAAGCTTTCCTT. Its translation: CASSSILLEAFL.

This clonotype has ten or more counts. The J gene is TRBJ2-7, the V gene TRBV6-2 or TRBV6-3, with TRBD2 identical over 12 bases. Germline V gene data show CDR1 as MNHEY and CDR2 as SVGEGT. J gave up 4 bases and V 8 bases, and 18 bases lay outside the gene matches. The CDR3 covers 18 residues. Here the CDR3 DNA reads TGTGCCAGCTGCTGCGGGACCTGGAGGACTAGCGGGACATACGAGCAGTACTTC. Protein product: CASCCGTWRTSGTYEQYF.

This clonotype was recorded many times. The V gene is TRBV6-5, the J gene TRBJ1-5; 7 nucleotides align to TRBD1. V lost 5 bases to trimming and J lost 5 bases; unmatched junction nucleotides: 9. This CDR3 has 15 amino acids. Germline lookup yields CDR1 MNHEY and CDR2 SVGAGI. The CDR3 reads CASSARDSGYQPQHF. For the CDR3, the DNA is TGTGCCAGCAGTGCCCGGGACAGCGGATATCAGCCCCAGCATTTT.

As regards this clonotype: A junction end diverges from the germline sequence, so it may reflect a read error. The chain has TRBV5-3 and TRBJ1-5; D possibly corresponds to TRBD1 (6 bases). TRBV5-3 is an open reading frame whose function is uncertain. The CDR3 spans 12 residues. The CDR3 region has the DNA TGTGCCAGCTCTCCGGGACAACAGGCTCCGCTTTTT. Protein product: CASSPGQQAPLF.

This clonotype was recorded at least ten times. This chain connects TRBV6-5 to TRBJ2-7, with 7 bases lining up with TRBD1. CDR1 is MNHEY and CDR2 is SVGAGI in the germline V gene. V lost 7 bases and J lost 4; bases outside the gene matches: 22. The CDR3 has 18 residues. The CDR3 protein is CASNPHEPRTGLGYEQYF. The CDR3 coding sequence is TGTGCCAGCAACCCACACGAACCCCGGACAGGTTTAGGTTACGAGCAGTACTTC.

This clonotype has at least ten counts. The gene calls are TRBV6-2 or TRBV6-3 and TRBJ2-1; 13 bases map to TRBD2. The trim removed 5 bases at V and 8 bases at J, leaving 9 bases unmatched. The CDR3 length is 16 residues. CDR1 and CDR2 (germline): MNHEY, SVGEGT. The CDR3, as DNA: TGTGCCAGCAGTGACCAACTAGCGGGAGGGCAGGATGAGCAGTTCTTC. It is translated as CASSDQLAGGQDEQFF.